Shown below are 30 T cell receptor beta chains from a single sample sequenced in a study of T-cell memory formation after mild COVID-19. TCRdb re-called the 5' RACE reads through MiXCR, storing one row per CDR3 protein. The table includes fewer than 400,000 distinct CDR3 sequences, 15% to 20% detected once. The sequencing sample was made of PBMCs or a T cell subset sorted from them (not recorded which). The receptors shown here come from a man younger than 30 who had mild COVID-19 (a few samples of this study predate the infection). Cell type and time point are not known.

The rearrangement uses TRBV2 and TRBJ1-5; perhaps TRBD1 as D (5 bases). CDR1 SNHLY and CDR2 FYNNEI come from the germline V gene. Trimming stripped 8 bases from V and 7 bases from J, with 12 bases between. The CDR3 contains 12 residues. The chain's CDR3 is CASGGSGQPQHF. The CDR3 DNA reads TGTGCCAGCGGGGGGAGTGGGCAGCCCCAGCATTTT.

This clonotype was counted at least ten times. This CDR3 is CASSPTLGYNSPLHF. In DNA, the CDR3 is TGTGCCAGCAGCCCGACGTTGGGGTATAATTCACCCCTCCACTTT. The J gene is TRBJ1-6, the V gene TRBV4-2; D is unresolved. The CDR3 extends over 15 amino acids. V was clipped by 4 bases and J by 4 bases, with 11 bases between them. Germline V gene sequence: CDR1 LGHNA, CDR2 YNFKEQ.

This clonotype was counted only a few times. The chain has TRBV28 and TRBJ2-5; a weak D match, TRBD2 (5 bases). Germline V lookup: CDR1 MDHEN, CDR2 SYDVKM. V was pared by 6 bases and J by 4 bases, with 15 bases between. The CDR3 spans 14 residues. In DNA, the CDR3 is TGTGCCAGCAGAGGACTCCTGGGTGGAGAGACCCAGTACTTC. This gives the protein CASRGLLGGETQYF.

In this sample, this clonotype turned up a few times. The V gene is TRBV4-3, the J gene TRBJ2-7; TRBD1 aligns across 7 bases. This CDR3 comprises 16 residues. Germline V gene lookup returns CDR1 LGHNA and CDR2 YSLEER. The V segment lost 1 base and the J segment 2 bases; nucleotides outside the gene matches: 8. CDR3 DNA: TGCGCCAGCAGCCAAGGTTTACAGGGGAACCCCTACGAGCAGTACTTC. This codes for CASSQGLQGNPYEQYF.

The CDR3 loop is CASSLINRDEETQYF. CDR3 coding DNA: TGTGCCAGCAGCTTGATAAACAGGGACGAAGAGACCCAGTACTTC. The chain joins TRBV7-8 to TRBJ2-5, with D perhaps TRBD1 (6 bases). CDR1 and CDR2 from the germline V gene are SGHVS and FQNEAQ. Trimming pared 3 bases from V and 3 bases from J, leaving 14 bases between. The CDR3 is 15 amino acids.

The V call is TRBV10-3, the J call TRBJ1-1, with D possibly being TRBD1 (5 bases). Per the germline V gene, CDR1 is ENHRY and CDR2 is SYGVKD. Trimming pared 0 bases from V and 7 bases from J, leaving 9 bases between. This CDR3 is 13 amino acids long. CDR3 sequence reads: CAISESGQGEAFF. As DNA, the CDR3 is TGTGCCATCAGTGAGTCGGGGCAGGGTGAAGCTTTCTTT.

This clonotype came up a few times. The chain couples TRBV4-2 to TRBJ1-3; 7 bases fit TRBD1. V was pared by 3 bases and J by 3 bases, with 11 bases of the junction left unmatched. Germline V lookup: CDR1 LGHNA, CDR2 YNFKEQ. This CDR3 has 17 residues. The CDR3 loop is CASSQAPKGANGNTIYF. Here the CDR3 DNA reads TGTGCCAGCAGCCAGGCCCCCAAGGGGGCAAATGGAAACACCATATATTTT.

The rearrangement joins TRBV12-3 or TRBV12-4 to TRBJ1-1; tentatively, D is TRBD1 (5 bases). This CDR3 has 13 residues. The V and J ends lost 6 bases and 8 bases respectively, with 16 bases between them. CDR3 amino acids: CASSSIRQPEAFF. DNA of the CDR3: TGTGCCAGCAGCTCAATCAGACAGCCAGAAGCTTTCTTT.

The J gene is TRBJ2-7, the V gene TRBV20-1; D not certain. The CDR3 spans 12 residues. Germline V CDR1 and CDR2: DFQATT, SNEGSKA (reference sequence). The ends were cut back, 0 bases at V and 3 bases at J, with 6 bases in the middle. Here the CDR3 reads CSARERNYEQYF. The CDR3, as DNA: TGCAGTGCTAGAGAAAGAAACTACGAGCAGTACTTC.

This clonotype was counted only a few times. This chain connects TRBV7-9 to TRBJ2-2; D is perhaps TRBD1 (6 bases). The V gene lost 5 bases and the J gene lost 6 bases, with 16 bases spanning the gap. CDR1 and CDR2 (germline): SEHNR, FQNEAQ (reference sequence). The CDR3 runs 15 residues. The CDR3 is CASSPRDINSGELFF. DNA of the CDR3: TGTGCCAGCAGCCCCCGGGACATTAACTCCGGGGAGCTGTTTTTT.

The chain combines TRBV24-1 with TRBJ2-5; the match to TRBD2 covers 13 bases. The CDR3 contains 16 residues. Trimming cost V 10 bases and J 2 bases; bases outside gene matches: 9. Germline V gene data show CDR1 as KGHDR and CDR2 as SFDVKD. This CDR3 is CATGTGLAGDQETQYF. The DNA for the CDR3 is TGTGCCACGGGTACAGGACTAGCGGGGGATCAAGAGACCCAGTACTTC.

V usage is TRBV24-1 and J usage is TRBJ2-7; 7 bases are shared with TRBD1. The CDR3 totals 16 residues. Germline V gives CDR1 KGHDR, CDR2 SFDVKD. V lost 4 bases and J lost 2; bases outside the gene matches: 10. CDR3 coding DNA: TGTGCCACCAGTGACACTACAGGGGCACACCCCTACGAGCAGTACGTC. This gives the protein CATSDTTGAHPYEQYV.

The rearrangement uses TRBV27 and TRBJ2-3; TRBD1 agrees at 10 bases. Germline V gene lookup returns CDR1 MNHEY and CDR2 SMNVEV (reference sequence). J was trimmed by 0 bases and V by 0 bases; bases with no gene match: 6. The CDR3 runs 18 residues. The CDR3 loop reads CASSLSSGTGASTDTQYF. The DNA for the CDR3 is TGTGCCAGCAGTTTATCGTCCGGGACAGGGGCTAGCACAGATACGCAGTATTTT.

The V gene is TRBV20-1, the J gene TRBJ2-5; maybe TRBD2 (7 bases). The CDR3 totals 14 residues. Germline CDR1 is DFQATT and CDR2 is SNEGSKA (reference sequence). V dropped 7 bases and J dropped 0 bases, with 15 bases sitting between them. CDR3 amino acids: CSVYGGPDQETQYF. CDR3 bases: TGCAGTGTATACGGGGGGCCCGACCAAGAGACCCAGTACTTC.

This clonotype was observed a few times. This sequence joins TRBV4-3 and TRBJ2-2; 8 bases fit TRBD1. Germline V gene sequence: CDR1 LGHNA, CDR2 YSLEER. V dropped 4 bases and J dropped 2; count of bases not matched to a gene: 15. CDR3 length: 19 residues. The CDR3 region is CASSPRWTGSRGNTGELFF. The CDR3 region has the DNA TGCGCCAGCAGCCCGAGGTGGACAGGGTCGCGTGGAAACACCGGGGAGCTGTTTTTT.

This rearrangement joins TRBV5-1 to TRBJ2-1; TRBD1 agrees at 7 bases. The CDR3 totals 12 residues. Unmatched junction bases numbered 3, after V lost 2 bases and J lost 10 bases. From germline, CDR1 is SGHRS and CDR2 YFSETQ. CDR3 region: CASSLGGTEQFF. The CDR3 nucleotides are TGCGCCAGCAGCTTAGGGGGCACCGAGCAGTTCTTC.

This clonotype was observed a handful of times. The J gene is TRBJ2-3, the V gene TRBV5-1, with D possibly being TRBD2 (7 bases). CDR3 length: 17 amino acids. The germline V and J ends were trimmed by 5 bases and 0 bases, with 19 bases remaining between them. Germline V gene data show CDR1 as SGHRS and CDR2 as YFSETQ. As DNA, the CDR3 is TGCGCCAGCAGGACCCGGGGGGCAGGAACTAGCACAGATACGCAGTATTTT. Residues: CASRTRGAGTSTDTQYF.

This chain uses TRBV20-1 with TRBJ2-3, with D maybe TRBD1 (7 bases). V was pared by 1 base and J by 6 bases, with 17 bases between. The CDR3 totals 15 residues. Germline-derived CDR1 and CDR2 are DFQATT and SNEGSKA (reference sequence). The CDR3 DNA reads as TGCAGTGCTAGAGTTGCAGGGGGGAGATTGGATACGCAGTATTTT. Its protein product is CSARVAGGRLDTQYF.

This clonotype was detected only a few times. DNA for the CDR3: TGCAGTGCTTCCCGGGGAGGAGATCAGCCCCAGCATTTT. Its translation is CSASRGGDQPQHF. The rearrangement joins TRBV20-1 to TRBJ1-5; D ambiguous. Trimming pared 5 bases from V and 5 bases from J, leaving 13 bases between. Germline loops: CDR1 DFQATT, CDR2 SNEGSKA (reference sequence). The length of the CDR3 is 13 residues.

This clonotype was counted a single time. The chain is built from TRBV4-1 and TRBJ1-2, with D perhaps matching TRBD1 (5 bases). Germline V lookup: CDR1 MGHRA, CDR2 YSYEKL. V dropped 1 base and J dropped 0 bases, with 9 bases sitting between them. This CDR3 spans 15 amino acids. The CDR3 reads CASSQVQGPNYGYTF. The CDR3 nucleotides are TGCGCCAGCAGCCAAGTCCAGGGACCTAACTATGGCTACACCTTC.

This clonotype was counted between two and nine times. The CDR3 region is CASSFVGANTEAFF. The CDR3 region has the DNA TGTGCCAGCAGCTTCGTTGGAGCTAACACTGAAGCTTTCTTT. The V gene is TRBV7-9, the J gene TRBJ1-1; the D is unclear. The CDR3 extends over 14 amino acids. Per germline, CDR1 SEHNR and CDR2 FQNEAQ (reference sequence). Deletions cut 3 bases from V and 2 bases from J, with 10 bases between.

The V and J genes are TRBV6-2 or TRBV6-3 and TRBJ2-1; 12 nucleotides agree with TRBD2. The CDR3 has 15 residues. The germline CDR1 and CDR2 sequences are MNHEY and SVGEGT. Losses at the gene ends were 6 bases for V and 5 bases for J; bases not matched to a gene: 5. Here the CDR3 reads CASSPTSGGHNEQFF. CDR3 nucleotides: TGTGCCAGCAGCCCGACTAGCGGGGGACACAATGAGCAGTTCTTC.

This clonotype has more than one count but fewer than ten. This CDR3 is CASSTGQGGGNEQFF. Written as DNA, the CDR3 is TGTGCCAGCAGCACCGGACAGGGAGGCGGCAATGAGCAGTTCTTC. This sequence joins TRBV5-6 and TRBJ2-1; 8 bases map to TRBD1. The trim removed 4 bases at V and 6 bases at J, leaving 9 bases unmatched. Per the germline V gene, CDR1 is SGHDT and CDR2 is YYEEEE. This CDR3 has 15 amino acids. The variable domain in full, completed from reference TRBV5-6 and TRBJ2-1, reads DAGVTQSPTHLIKTRGQQVTLRCSPKSGHDTVSWYQQALGQGPQFIFQYYEEEERQRGNFPDRFSGHQFPNYSSELNVNALLLGDSALYLCASSTGQGGGNEQFFGPGTRLTVL.

The genes are TRBV5-6 and TRBJ2-5; TRBD1 aligns across 7 bases. Germline V lookup: CDR1 SGHDT, CDR2 YYEEEE. V lost 4 bases to trimming and J lost 2 bases; unmatched junction nucleotides: 8. This CDR3 contains 15 residues. CDR3 amino acids: CASSLPGQYQETQYF. The CDR3 DNA sequence: TGTGCCAGCAGCCTACCGGGACAGTATCAAGAGACCCAGTACTTC. The whole variable domain, remainder taken from reference TRBV5-6 and TRBJ2-5, is DAGVTQSPTHLIKTRGQQVTLRCSPKSGHDTVSWYQQALGQGPQFIFQYYEEEERQRGNFPDRFSGHQFPNYSSELNVNALLLGDSALYLCASSLPGQYQETQYFGPGTRLLVL.

V gene TRBV15 combines with J gene TRBJ2-7; 8 bases agree with TRBD2. Germline V CDR1 and CDR2: LNHNV, YYDKDF (reference sequence). CDR3 length: 15 amino acids. V shed 0 bases, J shed 5 bases, and the junction held 6 bases outside the gene matches. The CDR3 here is CATSRDRAGGDEQYF. CDR3 sequence (DNA): TGTGCCACCAGCAGAGATCGGGCGGGGGGCGACGAGCAGTACTTC.

This clonotype has more than one count but fewer than ten. CDR3 sequence: CASSRDRSTDTQYF. CDR3 DNA: TGCGCCAGCAGCCGGGACAGAAGCACAGATACGCAGTATTTT. The gene calls are TRBV4-3 and TRBJ2-3; 7 bases agree with TRBD1. From germline, CDR1 is LGHNA and CDR2 YSLEER. The V segment lost 4 bases and the J segment 0 bases; nucleotides outside the gene matches: 1. The CDR3 is 14 amino acids.

This CDR3 reads CASSLRGLREQYV. The CDR3 DNA reads TGTGCCAGCAGTTTACGGGGATTGCGCGAGCAGTACGTC. The chain is built from TRBV12-3 or TRBV12-4 and TRBJ2-7; a possible D gene is TRBD2 (5 bases). CDR3 size: 13 residues. The ends were cut back, 2 bases at V and 6 bases at J, with 11 bases in the middle.

The rearrangement uses TRBV12-3 or TRBV12-4 and TRBJ1-3; no clear D gene. V lost 5 bases and J lost 1, with 9 bases in between. This CDR3 is 14 amino acids long. The CDR3 here is CASSDAGSGNTIYF. CDR3 nucleotides: TGTGCCAGCAGTGACGCTGGGTCTGGAAACACCATATATTTT.

This clonotype was seen a handful of times. This chain connects TRBV6-2 or TRBV6-3 to TRBJ2-3, with 8 bases identical to TRBD1. The J segment lost 6 bases and the V segment lost 3 bases, leaving 14 bases of the junction unmatched. Germline V gene lookup returns CDR1 MNHEY and CDR2 SVGEGT. The CDR3 contains 17 residues. In DNA, the CDR3 is TGTGCCAGCAGTTATCTGGGGACAGGTTTTGGCCGGGATACGCAGTATTTT. It specifies CASSYLGTGFGRDTQYF.

In its sample, this clonotype was seen a few times. This chain connects TRBV4-3 to TRBJ2-1, with 9 bases aligning to TRBD2. Germline lookup yields CDR1 LGHNA and CDR2 YSLEER. CDR3 length: 18 amino acids. Trimming cost V 1 base and J 12 bases; bases outside gene matches: 19. CDR3 in amino acids: CASSQVARGGLKWEGQFF. CDR3 coding DNA: TGCGCCAGCAGCCAAGTTGCGCGGGGGGGCCTTAAATGGGAGGGGCAGTTCTTC.